This T cell receptor (beta chain) was sequenced for a study of Graves' ophthalmopathy and Graves' hyperthyroidism. Turning to the study itself: The blood sample was drawn at first diagnosis and before any treatment. General study findings and limits: Among thyroid clonotypes expanded above 0.001 frequency, most also appeared in blood.

A note on this clonotype: Its target is not known.

RNA transcripts served as template for amplifying TCR beta CDR3 sequences. HTBI primers served in a first-round RT-PCR, which a second-round multiplex PCR followed. TCRdb ran MiXCR on the multiplex PCR reads and lists one entry per CDR3 protein. The table records about 390,000 distinct CDR3 sequences, 15% to 20% of them present only once. In germline, CDR1 is MNHEY, CDR2 SVGAGI. V lost 1 base, J lost 2 bases, and 15 bases lay in between. This CDR3 has 17 residues. This sequence was found in an adult woman with stable Graves' hyperthyroidism. The specimen was peripheral blood. The J gene is TRBJ1-3, the V gene TRBV6-5, with D tentatively TRBD1 (6 bases). This chain's CDR3 is CASSYYPVSGAGNTIYF. CDR3 coding DNA: TGTGCCAGCAGTTACTATCCGGTTTCAGGGGCTGGAAACACCATATATTTT.